A single sample gave rise to the 23 T cell receptor beta chains below, sequenced in a study of tumour-infiltrating T cells in Burkitt lymphoma. Generated by immunoSEQ multiplex PCR, the TCRdb table keeps only in-frame clones and is missing some. The sample has about 14,000 clones, about 30% seen once; the top ten hold 6% to 8%. Sequencing was performed on tumor tissue. The receptors originated from a human donor with diffuse large B-cell lymphoma.

DNA for the CDR3: TGTGCCAGCTCCCCCAGGGGGCCGGATGAAAAACTGTTTTTT. Translated: CASSPRGPDEKLFF. The chain recombines TRBV18 with TRBJ1-4; TRBD1 matches 8 bases. Trimming at V came to 6 bases and at J to 6 bases, leaving 6 bases not matched to a gene. The CDR3 is made up of 14 amino acids. Germline CDR1 KGHSH, CDR2 LQKENI.

The rearrangement joins TRBV7-9 to TRBJ2-2; 9 bases agree with TRBD1. With V trimmed by 5 bases and J by 7 bases, 5 bases remained unmatched. Germline CDR1 SEHNR, CDR2 FQNEAQ (reference sequence). The CDR3 loop spans 14 amino acids. The CDR3 protein is CASSPTGGGGELFF. The CDR3, as DNA: TGTGCCAGCAGCCCTACAGGGGGCGGCGGGGAGCTGTTTTTT.

The V call is TRBV25-1, the J call TRBJ1-1, with no clear D. V shed 3 bases and J shed 5 bases, with 10 bases lying between them. The CDR3 has 13 amino acids. The germline V gene encodes CDR1 MGHDK and CDR2 SYGVNS. CDR3 loop: CASSDLGRTEAFF. CDR3 nucleotides: TGTGCCAGCAGTGATCTTGGGCGGACTGAAGCTTTCTTT.

The sample holds a few counts of this clone. The chain uses TRBV2 and TRBJ2-3; weak D call: TRBD2 (6 bases). V dropped 7 bases and J dropped 2 bases, with 10 bases sitting between them. Germline CDR1 SNHLY, CDR2 FYNNEI. The CDR3 consists of 13 residues. DNA of the CDR3: TGTGCCAGCATAACGGGGGTCACAGATACGCAGTATTTT. This sequence encodes CASITGVTDTQYF.

This clone was seen only a few times. V and J are TRBV19 and TRBJ2-3; D may correspond to TRBD1 or TRBD2 (5 bases each). CDR1 is LNHDA, CDR2 SQIVND, per germline (reference sequence). V lost 5 bases to trimming and J lost 7 bases, with 16 bases between them. The CDR3 has 14 amino acids. The CDR3 protein is CASSPGRGSYTQYF. DNA of the CDR3: TGTGCCAGTAGTCCCGGTCGGGGCAGCTATACGCAGTATTTT.

This clone was observed a few times. This chain connects TRBV9 to TRBJ2-1; D is possibly TRBD1 (5 bases). The CDR3 is 15 amino acids. Trimming pared 0 bases from V and 7 bases from J, leaving 14 bases between. Germline V gives CDR1 SGDLS, CDR2 YYNGEE. In nucleotides, the CDR3 is TGTGCCAGCAGCGTAGATCAGGGTCCTGAGAATGAGCAGTTCTTC. Its translation is CASSVDQGPENEQFF.

This clone has just a few counts. The gene calls are TRBV27 and TRBJ2-5; D not resolved. The V end was cut by 8 bases, the J end by 9 bases, with 16 bases between. The germline CDR1 and CDR2 sequences are MNHEY and SMNVEV (reference sequence). The CDR3 spans 12 residues. In nucleotides, the CDR3 is TGTGCCAGCGGATTTAGTCTGTTGGCCCAGTACTTC. Protein product: CASGFSLLAQYF.

The gene calls are TRBV7-6 and TRBJ2-5, with TRBD1 matching over 8 bases. This CDR3 has 15 residues. Trimming removed 5 bases from V and 2 bases from J; junction bases left unmatched: 7. Germline V lookup: CDR1 SGHVS, CDR2 FNYEAQ. CDR3 region: CASSPTGALQETQYF. The CDR3 nucleotides are TGTGCCAGCAGCCCGACAGGGGCCTTACAAGAGACCCAGTACTTC.

V gene TRBV19 combines with J gene TRBJ2-1; the match to TRBD2 covers 14 bases. The CDR3 has 15 amino acids. The germline CDR1 and CDR2 sequences are LNHDA and SQIVND (reference sequence). The junction had 5 bases not matched to a gene; V was cut back by 5 bases and J by 8 bases. This CDR3 is CASSLGTSGSDEQFF. In nucleotides, the CDR3 is TGTGCCAGTAGTTTGGGGACTAGCGGGAGTGATGAGCAGTTCTTC. The variable domain in full, completed from reference TRBV19 and TRBJ2-1, reads DGGITQSPKYLFRKEGQNVTLSCEQNLNHDAMYWYRQDPGQGLRLIYYSQIVNDFQKGDIAEGYSVSREKKESFPLTVTSAQKNPTAFYLCASSLGTSGSDEQFFGPGTRLTVL.

The sample holds a few counts of this clone. The CDR3 DNA reads TGCGCCAGCAGCCAAGCGCTCAGAGATCAGCCCCAGCATTTT. This translates into CASSQALRDQPQHF. The chain joins TRBV4-1 to TRBJ1-5; D gene ambiguous. There are 14 residues in the CDR3. V lost 1 base to trimming and J lost 5 bases, with 9 bases between them. The germline V gene encodes CDR1 MGHRA and CDR2 YSYEKL.

This clone was seen just once. The chain carries TRBV4-1 and TRBJ1-4, with D unresolved. The CDR3 loop spans 15 amino acids. The ends were cut back, 0 bases at V and 5 bases at J, with 10 bases in the middle. Germline loops: CDR1 MGHRA, CDR2 YSYEKL. The CDR3: CASSQDIFTNEKLFF. Written as DNA, the CDR3 is TGCGCCAGCAGCCAAGATATCTTTACGAATGAAAAACTGTTTTTT.

The chain employs TRBV5-4 and TRBJ2-1; the match to TRBD1 covers 8 bases. J was trimmed by 4 bases and V by 3 bases; bases with no gene match: 3. CDR1 and CDR2 (germline): SGHNT, YYREEE (reference sequence). The CDR3 sequence is 14 residues long. CDR3 amino acids: CASSYDRGYNEQFF. CDR3 DNA sequence: TGTGCCAGCAGCTATGACAGGGGATACAATGAGCAGTTCTTC.

This chain links TRBV10-2 with TRBJ1-2; D is uncertain. The length of the CDR3 is 13 residues. The V gene lost 0 bases and the J gene lost 4 bases, with 6 bases spanning the gap. Germline V gene lookup returns CDR1 WSHSY and CDR2 SAAADI. The CDR3 DNA follows: TGCGCCAGCAGTGAGTCGGTCCGCTATGGCTACACCTTC. Translated: CASSESVRYGYTF.

The rearrangement joins TRBV7-9 to TRBJ2-1, with 15 bases lining up with TRBD2. The trim removed 4 bases at V and 6 bases at J, leaving 7 bases unmatched. CDR3 length: 17 amino acids. Germline assignment: CDR1 SEHNR and CDR2 FQNEAQ (reference sequence). This CDR3 is CASSSWTSGRASNEQFF. In nucleotides, the CDR3 is TGTGCCAGCAGCTCGTGGACTAGCGGGAGGGCCAGCAATGAGCAGTTCTTC.

This clone was counted only a few times. The chain employs TRBV19 and TRBJ1-1; 7 bases map to TRBD1. Per germline, CDR1 LNHDA and CDR2 SQIVND (reference sequence). J was trimmed by 3 bases and V by 5 bases; bases with no gene match: 9. The CDR3 has 15 amino acids. CDR3: CASSLQGDEDTEAFF. CDR3 sequence (DNA): TGTGCCAGTAGTTTGCAGGGGGATGAGGACACTGAAGCTTTCTTT.

The table lists this clone with a few counts. CDR3 residues: CSVEQGEQTQYF. Written as DNA, the CDR3 is TGCAGCGTTGAACAAGGGGAACAGACCCAGTACTTC. This chain joins TRBV29-1 and TRBJ2-5; a weak D match, TRBD1 (5 bases). The length of the CDR3 is 12 residues. Germline V gene data show CDR1 as SQVTM and CDR2 as ANQGSEA. V lost 2 bases to trimming and J lost 6 bases, with 10 bases between them.

About this clone itself: One end of the junction does not line up with germline, which may come from a read error. V usage is TRBV6-1 and J usage is TRBJ2-2; D remains ambiguous. Germline V CDR1 and CDR2: MNHNS, SASEGT. This CDR3 is built from 12 residues. CDR3 DNA sequence: TGTGCCAGCAGTTCCTACACCCGGGAGCTGTTTTTT. This encodes CASSSYTRELFF.

The chain links TRBV7-9 to TRBJ2-1, with unresolved D. Looked up from germline, CDR1 is SEHNR and CDR2 is FQNEAQ (reference sequence). The CDR3 extends over 12 amino acids. The V end was cut by 1 base, the J end by 7 bases, with 5 bases between. In nucleotides, the CDR3 is TGTGCCAGCAGCTTAGTCGGAAATGAGCAGTTCTTC. Its protein product is CASSLVGNEQFF.

This clone was seen more than once but under ten times. The J gene is TRBJ1-3, the V gene TRBV9; perhaps TRBD1 as D (6 bases). V lost 0 bases to trimming and J lost 4 bases, with 11 bases between them. This CDR3 has 15 residues. CDR1 is SGDLS, CDR2 YYNGEE, per germline. The CDR3 sequence: CASSVGAGAGNTIYF. CDR3 DNA sequence: TGTGCCAGCAGCGTAGGGGCAGGGGCGGGAAACACCATATATTTT.

This clone was picked up a small number of times. For the CDR3, the DNA is TGCAGCGCTGGGACTAGCGGGAGTCGGGGTGAGCAGTTCTTC. Its translation: CSAGTSGSRGEQFF. The V gene is TRBV29-1, the J gene TRBJ2-1; 14 bases agree with TRBD2. Germline-derived CDR1 and CDR2 are SQVTM and ANQGSEA. The CDR3 covers 14 residues. The J segment lost 9 bases and the V segment lost 7 bases, leaving 8 bases of the junction unmatched.

This clone was seen a few times. The V gene is TRBV30, the J gene TRBJ2-1, with TRBD2 identical over 11 bases. Unmatched junction bases numbered 5, after V lost 5 bases and J lost 2 bases. CDR1 is GTSNPN and CDR2 is SVGIG in the germline V gene (reference sequence). The CDR3 loop spans 15 amino acids. Here the CDR3 DNA reads TGTGCCTGGCGGACTAGCGGGTTTGCCTACAATGAGCAGTTCTTC. Translated: CAWRTSGFAYNEQFF.

This rearrangement joins TRBV28 to TRBJ1-5, with 7 nucleotides matching TRBD1. V shed 3 bases and J 1 base; nucleotides not matched to a gene: 3. The CDR3 contains 15 residues. Germline loops: CDR1 MDHEN, CDR2 SYDVKM. CDR3 nucleotide sequence: TGTGCCAGCAGTTTTTACAGGGGAAGCAATCAGCCCCAGCATTTT. Translated: CASSFYRGSNQPQHF.

This chain connects TRBV27 to TRBJ1-1; D gene uncertain. Germline V gives CDR1 MNHEY, CDR2 SMNVEV (reference sequence). This CDR3 has 15 residues. V lost 5 bases, J lost 3 bases, and 16 bases lay in between. This CDR3 reads CASSLEQFGDTEAFF. In DNA form, the CDR3 reads TGTGCCAGCAGTCTAGAACAGTTTGGGGACACTGAAGCTTTCTTT.